Below, 17 T cell receptor beta chains from the same sample are listed, as sequenced in a study of PD-1 blockade in classical Hodgkin lymphoma. Sequenced by immunoSEQ multiplex PCR; TCRdb stores in-frame clones only, minus some. Among fewer than 35,000 clones, roughly 90% were seen once, and the ten largest hold about 3.8%. Time point of the sample: newly diagnosed, previously untreated cHL patient sample. Sequenced input: peripheral blood mononuclear cells (PBMCs). The receptors derive from a human donor with classical Hodgkin lymphoma.

V gene TRBV6-1 combines with J gene TRBJ1-2; 7 bases align to TRBD1. Germline V gene lookup returns CDR1 MNHNS and CDR2 SASEGT. The CDR3 loop spans 14 amino acids. Losses at the gene ends were 2 bases for V and 7 bases for J; bases not matched to a gene: 7. The CDR3 sequence: CASSESFRQGGYTF. CDR3 sequence (DNA): TGTGCCAGCAGTGAATCCTTCAGACAGGGTGGCTACACCTTC.

The chain joins TRBV18 to TRBJ2-6; TRBD1 agrees at 7 bases. From germline, CDR1 is KGHSH and CDR2 LQKENI. The CDR3 sequence is 16 residues long. V shed 1 base and J 2 bases; nucleotides not matched to a gene: 2. The CDR3 DNA sequence: TGTGCCAGCTCACCACAAACAGGGGCTGGGGCCAACGTCCTGACTTTC. This codes for CASSPQTGAGANVLTF.

This chain joins TRBV18 and TRBJ2-7; D is possibly TRBD1 (6 bases). The V gene lost 1 base and the J gene lost 7 bases, with 20 bases spanning the gap. CDR1 KGHSH and CDR2 LQKENI come from the germline V gene. The CDR3 contains 16 residues. Written as DNA, the CDR3 is TGTGCCAGCTCACCACGAGGGCAGGGGAAGGTGGGGGAGCAGTACTTC. Encoded protein: CASSPRGQGKVGEQYF.

V usage is TRBV29-1 and J usage is TRBJ2-2, with TRBD2 identical over 10 bases. Per germline, CDR1 SQVTM and CDR2 ANQGSEA. The CDR3 sequence is 17 residues long. The J segment lost 1 base and the V segment lost 0 bases, leaving 5 bases of the junction unmatched. CDR3 sequence (DNA): TGCAGCGTTGAAGAGATGGCTAGCGGGAGGAACACCGGGGAGCTGTTTTTT. Its protein is CSVEEMASGRNTGELFF.

CDR3 region: CASASGRLLGCTF. As DNA, the CDR3 is TGTGCCAGCGCCTCGGGCAGGCTCTTGGGGTGCACCTTC. The rearrangement uses TRBV21-1 and TRBJ1-2. TRBV21-1 is a pseudogene segment. The CDR3 covers 13 residues.

The rearrangement uses TRBV18 and TRBJ2-5, with 10 bases lining up with TRBD1. The CDR3 has 15 residues. Trimming at V came to 6 bases and at J to 5 bases, leaving 9 bases not matched to a gene. Germline V gives CDR1 KGHSH, CDR2 LQKENI. CDR3 sequence reads: CASSRRDRGRETQYF. The CDR3 nucleotides are TGTGCCAGCTCCCGACGGGACAGGGGACGGGAGACCCAGTACTTC.

V is TRBV19 and J is TRBJ2-7; 9 nucleotides align to TRBD1. CDR3 length: 17 amino acids. J was trimmed by 0 bases and V by 6 bases; bases with no gene match: 12. Germline V gene sequence: CDR1 LNHDA, CDR2 SQIVND (reference sequence). CDR3 sequence (DNA): TGTGCCAGTAGCAGAGTTTACGCGGACAGGGGCTCCTACGAGCAGTACTTC. This translates into CASSRVYADRGSYEQYF.

Concerning this clone: Other DNA sequences in this sample translate to the same CDR3. The CDR3 here is CASSYSANTEAFF. The CDR3 DNA reads as TGTGCCAGCAGTTACTCAGCGAACACTGAAGCTTTCTTT. The rearrangement uses TRBV6-5 and TRBJ1-1; D gene unclear. The CDR3 runs to 13 residues. Germline assignment: CDR1 MNHEY and CDR2 SVGAGI. V lost 0 bases and J 1 base, leaving 3 bases between the germline ends.

The gene calls are TRBV5-1 and TRBJ2-7; 7 bases are a match to TRBD1. The CDR3 runs 14 residues. CDR1 is SGHRS and CDR2 is YFSETQ in the germline V gene. The junction had 4 bases not matched to a gene; V was cut back by 2 bases and J by 2 bases. Here the CDR3 reads CASSLPGQTYEQYF. The CDR3 nucleotides are TGCGCCAGCAGCTTACCGGGACAGACCTACGAGCAGTACTTC.

The CDR3, as DNA: TGTGCCAGCAGTGACTCCCGGACAGGGAGCTACGAGCAGTACTTC. It encodes CASSDSRTGSYEQYF. This chain connects TRBV25-1 to TRBJ2-7; 8 nucleotides line up with TRBD1. Trimming at V came to 3 bases and at J to 3 bases, leaving 7 bases not matched to a gene. CDR3 length equals 15 residues. Germline CDR1 and CDR2: MGHDK and SYGVNS.

This clone appeared a single time. CDR3: CASSPGTHTGELFF. Written as DNA, the CDR3 is TGTGCCAGCAGTCCCGGGACTCACACCGGGGAGCTGTTTTTT. The rearrangement joins TRBV6-5 to TRBJ2-2, with a possible D match to TRBD2 (6 bases). CDR3 length equals 14 residues. Trimming removed 5 bases at V and 3 bases at J, with 10 bases between. Germline V CDR1 and CDR2: MNHEY, SVGAGI.

This rearrangement joins TRBV6-5 to TRBJ1-2; no reliable D call. Germline V gene lookup returns CDR1 MNHEY and CDR2 SVGAGI. CDR3 size: 15 residues. V shed 0 bases and J shed 4 bases, with 12 bases lying between them. CDR3 DNA sequence: TGTGCCAGCAGTTACTCGCGGGCTTCTGGCTATGGCTACACCTTC. Its translation: CASSYSRASGYGYTF.

The rearrangement links TRBV27 to TRBJ2-2, with D possibly matching TRBD1 (6 bases). The CDR3 is 14 residues long. V dropped 8 bases and J dropped 5 bases, with 15 bases sitting between them. CDR1 and CDR2 (germline): MNHEY, SMNVEV (reference sequence). The CDR3: CASLPPGVTGELFF. CDR3 bases: TGTGCCAGCTTACCCCCAGGGGTGACCGGGGAGCTGTTTTTT.

The rearrangement uses TRBV7-2 and TRBJ2-5, with a possible D match to TRBD1 (7 bases). The length of the CDR3 is 16 residues. Germline V gene data show CDR1 as SGHTA and CDR2 as FQGNSA. Trimming took off 6 bases at V and 5 bases at J, with 22 bases between the two ends. CDR3 amino acids: CASRLTGTAGGETQYF. The CDR3 DNA is TGTGCCAGCAGGTTGACCGGGACAGCAGGGGGGGAGACCCAGTACTTC.

The chain employs TRBV19 and TRBJ1-3; D is uncertain. Germline assignment: CDR1 LNHDA and CDR2 SQIVND (reference sequence). Trimming took off 7 bases at V and 2 bases at J, with 12 bases between the two ends. This CDR3 is 14 amino acids long. The CDR3 region is CASMRGIPGNTIYF. CDR3 coding DNA: TGTGCCAGTATGCGGGGTATCCCTGGAAACACCATATATTTT.

V and J are TRBV5-1 and TRBJ1-6; tentative D call: TRBD1 (5 bases). The CDR3 has 15 amino acids. The V and J ends lost 4 bases and 14 bases respectively, with 22 bases between them. CDR1 and CDR2 (germline): SGHRS, YFSETQ. CDR3 amino acids: CASSPEGRALESLHF. CDR3 DNA: TGCGCCAGCAGCCCCGAGGGCAGGGCACTCGAATCCCTCCACTTT.

This clone was found once. V usage is TRBV9 and J usage is TRBJ2-3; no firm D call. Germline V lookup: CDR1 SGDLS, CDR2 YYNGEE. Trimming removed 0 bases at V and 4 bases at J, with 12 bases between. The CDR3 is 15 amino acids. The CDR3 reads CASSVAPLGSDTQYF. Written as DNA, the CDR3 is TGTGCCAGCAGCGTAGCTCCCTTGGGCTCAGATACGCAGTATTTT.